These 17 T cell receptor beta chains share one sample of origin, sequenced in a study of response to subunit inactivated influenza vaccine. TCRdb analysed the RT-PCR reads with MiXCR anew, one entry per CDR3 protein. The table shows approximately 200,000 distinct CDR3 sequences, with about an eighth occurring only once. Source: CD8+ T cells sorted from PBMCs, taken around 5 days after vaccination. Every receptor here comes from a man aged 45 to 65 who received an inactivated influenza vaccine.

This clonotype was picked up a small number of times. The chain combines TRBV5-5 with TRBJ2-1, with 9 bases identical to TRBD1. There are 16 residues in the CDR3. Germline V gene data show CDR1 as SGHKS and CDR2 as YYEKEE (reference sequence). After removal of 4 bases from V and 2 bases from J, the junction contained 7 bases not matched to a gene. The CDR3 DNA follows: TGTGCCAGCAGCCTGACAGGGGGGGGGACCTACAATGAGCAGTTCTTC. Its protein is CASSLTGGGTYNEQFF.

This clonotype was counted between two and nine times. The rearrangement uses TRBV6-2 or TRBV6-3 and TRBJ2-7; 12 nucleotides agree with TRBD2. CDR1 and CDR2 (germline): MNHEY, SVGEGT. The V segment lost 2 bases and the J segment 3 bases; nucleotides outside the gene matches: 8. The CDR3 is 17 residues long. CDR3 sequence: CASSYGLAGSPHYEQYF. In DNA, the CDR3 is TGTGCCAGCAGTTACGGACTAGCGGGATCTCCCCACTACGAGCAGTACTTC.

The chain employs TRBV20-1 and TRBJ2-1; TRBD1 matches at 7 bases. The CDR3 consists of 15 residues. Germline V gene sequence: CDR1 DFQATT, CDR2 SNEGSKA (reference sequence). The trim removed 0 bases at V and 9 bases at J, leaving 11 bases unmatched. CDR3 in DNA: TGCAGTGCTAGAGATTCGAGCACAGGGGACCCTGAGCAGTTCTTC. This sequence encodes CSARDSSTGDPEQFF.

This clonotype was seen only a few times. The chain carries TRBV7-9 and TRBJ2-2, with 7 bases identical to TRBD2. This CDR3 comprises 16 residues. Trimming removed 5 bases from V and 0 bases from J; junction bases left unmatched: 6. From germline, CDR1 is SEHNR and CDR2 FQNEAQ (reference sequence). CDR3 amino acids: CASSLGGISNTGELFF. CDR3 DNA sequence: TGTGCCAGCAGCCTGGGGGGGATATCGAACACCGGGGAGCTGTTTTTT.

The DNA for the CDR3 is TGCGCCAGCAGCCAAGATGCGGGGGGGCTCGAAGAGACCCAGTACTTC. Amino acid sequence: CASSQDAGGLEETQYF. The rearrangement joins TRBV4-3 to TRBJ2-5; 9 bases fit TRBD2. With 0 bases clipped from V and 3 bases from J, the junction kept 5 bases outside the gene matches. The CDR3 totals 16 residues. Germline V CDR1 and CDR2: LGHNA, YSLEER.

The V and J genes are TRBV6-5 and TRBJ2-1; TRBD2 agrees at 10 bases. Germline trimming cut 4 bases from V and 5 bases from J; bases unmatched to any gene: 11. Germline V gene lookup returns CDR1 MNHEY and CDR2 SVGAGI. The CDR3 length is 17 residues. CDR3 coding DNA: TGTGCCAGCAGTTCGCGGACTAGCGGACTCCTAAACAATGAGCAGTTCTTC. Protein product: CASSSRTSGLLNNEQFF.

This clonotype showed up just a few times. The rearrangement uses TRBV15 and TRBJ2-5; 9 positions agree with TRBD2. CDR1 and CDR2 from the germline V gene are LNHNV and YYDKDF (reference sequence). V dropped 8 bases and J dropped 3; count of bases not matched to a gene: 10. This CDR3 spans 15 amino acids. The CDR3 region is CATSLYGGGEETQYF. The CDR3 DNA sequence: TGTGCCACCTCCCTATATGGCGGGGGGGAAGAGACCCAGTACTTC.

This clonotype was counted many times. The chain has TRBV5-1 and TRBJ2-7; TRBD2 aligns across 8 bases. The junction had 3 bases not matched to a gene; V was cut back by 3 bases and J by 1 base. Germline loops: CDR1 SGHRS, CDR2 YFSETQ. The CDR3 has 14 residues. The CDR3 loop reads CASSSSGGSYEQYF. The DNA of the CDR3 is TGCGCCAGCAGCTCGAGCGGGGGTTCCTACGAGCAGTACTTC.

The rearrangement joins TRBV12-3 or TRBV12-4 to TRBJ2-5, with D unclear. Trimming removed 8 bases from V and 3 bases from J, with 13 bases in between. This CDR3 is built from 13 residues. This chain's CDR3 is CASLEATEETQYF. The DNA for the CDR3 is TGTGCCAGCCTCGAGGCGACGGAAGAGACCCAGTACTTC.

This chain links TRBV7-9 with TRBJ2-3; possibly TRBD1 for D (6 bases). There are 13 residues in the CDR3. V dropped 5 bases and J dropped 6 bases, with 12 bases sitting between them. CDR1 and CDR2 (germline): SEHNR, FQNEAQ (reference sequence). The CDR3 DNA reads as TGTGCCAGCAGCCTCTACAGGGAGGATACGCAGTATTTT. This translates into CASSLYREDTQYF.

This chain connects TRBV28 to TRBJ2-7; 7 bases match TRBD2. The CDR3 spans 15 residues. Germline V gives CDR1 MDHEN, CDR2 SYDVKM. With 1 base clipped from V and 2 bases from J, the junction kept 5 bases outside the gene matches. CDR3 nucleotides: TGTGCCAGCAGTTTATCAACGGGGGGACCCTACGAGCAGTACTTC. This sequence encodes CASSLSTGGPYEQYF.

This clonotype was seen at least ten times. The chain uses TRBV7-9 and TRBJ2-7, with 9 bases aligning to TRBD2. The CDR3 consists of 16 residues. The junction had 11 bases not matched to a gene; V was cut back by 4 bases and J by 4 bases. In germline, CDR1 is SEHNR, CDR2 FQNEAQ (reference sequence). CDR3 sequence: CASSSGTSRGGYEQYF. As DNA, the CDR3 is TGTGCCAGCAGCTCCGGGACTAGCAGGGGGGGATACGAGCAGTACTTC.

This clonotype has a handful of counts. The chain uses TRBV7-3 and TRBJ2-1; the D call may be TRBD1 or TRBD2 (5 bases each). The CDR3 consists of 17 residues. V was cut by 2 bases and J by 4 bases, with 18 bases left in between. Germline values: CDR1 SGHTA, CDR2 FQGTGA. This chain's CDR3 is CASSLWGPGYQYNEQFF. In DNA, the CDR3 is TGTGCCAGCAGCTTATGGGGACCAGGGTATCAGTACAATGAGCAGTTCTTC.

This clonotype was observed many times. The chain links TRBV5-6 to TRBJ2-7; D is ambiguous. This CDR3 is 13 amino acids long. CDR1 and CDR2 from the germline V gene are SGHDT and YYEEEE. V dropped 3 bases and J dropped 3 bases, with 10 bases sitting between them. CDR3 nucleotides: TGTGCCAGCAGCTCACTGACAAACTACGAGCAGTACTTC. As protein: CASSSLTNYEQYF.

This clonotype has only a few counts. The chain has TRBV6-5 and TRBJ2-7; D perhaps matches TRBD1 (5 bases). V gave up 6 bases and J gave up 5 bases, with 8 bases separating them. Per the germline V gene, CDR1 is MNHEY and CDR2 is SVGAGI. This CDR3 region has 11 residues. In DNA form, the CDR3 reads TGTGCCAGCAGGACAGTGCACGAGCAGTACTTC. Translated, it gives CASRTVHEQYF.

At least ten counts were recorded for this clonotype. The chain uses TRBV29-1 and TRBJ2-7, with TRBD2 matching over 9 bases. Trimming took 6 bases from V and 0 from J; bases not matched to a gene: 3. The CDR3 length is 13 residues. Germline V gives CDR1 SQVTM, CDR2 ANQGSEA. The CDR3 region has the DNA TGCAGCGTCCTAGCGGGAAGCTCCTACGAGCAGTACTTC. This encodes CSVLAGSSYEQYF.

This clonotype was detected many times. This rearrangement joins TRBV6-1 to TRBJ2-7; 8 bases map to TRBD1. V shed 10 bases, J shed 2 bases, and the junction held 13 bases outside the gene matches. Germline CDR1 reads MNHNS; CDR2 reads SASEGT. CDR3 size: 15 residues. CDR3 sequence: CATHPWTGITYEQYF. DNA for the CDR3: TGTGCCACTCATCCCTGGACAGGGATTACCTACGAGCAGTACTTC.